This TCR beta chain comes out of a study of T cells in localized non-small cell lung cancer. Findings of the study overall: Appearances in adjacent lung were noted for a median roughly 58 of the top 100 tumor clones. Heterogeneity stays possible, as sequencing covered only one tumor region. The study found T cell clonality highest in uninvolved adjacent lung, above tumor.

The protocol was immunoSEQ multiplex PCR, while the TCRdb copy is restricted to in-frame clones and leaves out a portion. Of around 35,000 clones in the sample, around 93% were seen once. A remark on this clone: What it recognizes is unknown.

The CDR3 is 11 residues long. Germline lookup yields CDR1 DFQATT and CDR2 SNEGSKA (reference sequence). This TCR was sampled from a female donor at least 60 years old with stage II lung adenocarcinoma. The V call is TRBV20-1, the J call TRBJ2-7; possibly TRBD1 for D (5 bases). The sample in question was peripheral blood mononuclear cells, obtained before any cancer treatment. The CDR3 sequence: CSAGRFYEQYF. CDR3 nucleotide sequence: TGCAGCGCAGGGCGGTTCTACGAGCAGTACTTC.